Listed below are T cell receptor beta chains from one sample, sequenced in a study of T cell repertoires in cytomegalovirus infection. A single record per CDR3 protein comes from TCRdb applying MiXCR to the reads. The sample carries roughly 230,000 distinct CDR3 sequences, 22% recorded once. The source material was CD8+ T cells from PBMCs. The receptors here all came from a human donor in good health (CMV status not recorded). Some clones in this sample may be carry-over from other donors' samples. Each CDR3 is given with its conserved first and last residue. Fields, in order: V gene, D gene, J gene, clone size, CDR3 protein, CDR3 DNA. The D gene is left open where the match is weak. Clone size is shown for a subset of rows, as once, few, many or a class of expanded clone.

TRBV5-5,NA,TRBJ1-1,few,CASSPDPGMNTEAFF,TGTGCCAGCAGCCCCGACCCGGGAATGAACACTGAAGCTTTCTTT
TRBV7-4,TRBD1,TRBJ2-5,NA,CASSIPTGDTQETQYF,TGTGCCAGCAGCATACCGACAGGGGATACCCAAGAGACCCAGTACTTC
TRBV9,TRBD1,TRBJ1-6,few,CASSVDGQGWNSPLHF,TGTGCCAGCAGCGTAGACGGACAGGGGTGGAATTCACCCCTCCACTTT
TRBV28,NA,TRBJ1-2,hyperexpanded,CASSLGGFGYTF,TGTGCCAGCAGTTTAGGAGGGTTTGGCTACACCTTC
TRBV7-2,TRBD1,TRBJ1-2,NA,CASSLGQRDGYTF,TGTGCCAGCAGCCTGGGACAGCGAGATGGCTACACCTTC
TRBV28,NA,TRBJ1-1,NA,CASSALDRTEAFF,TGTGCCAGCAGCGCCTTGGATCGCACTGAAGCTTTCTTT
TRBV28,NA,TRBJ2-3,NA,CASSLSTMALTDTQYF,TGTGCCAGCAGTTTAAGTACGATGGCCCTCACAGATACGCAGTATTTT
TRBV12-3/TRBV12-4,NA,TRBJ1-2,few,CASSPIGGPYGYTF,TGTGCCAGCAGTCCGATAGGGGGACCCTATGGCTACACCTTC
TRBV5-1,TRBD2,TRBJ2-5,few,CASSITAGLETQYF,TGCGCCAGCAGCATCACAGCGGGGCTGGAGACCCAGTACTTC
TRBV29-1,NA,TRBJ1-1,NA,CSVEVWGDNTEAFF,TGCAGCGTTGAAGTCTGGGGGGATAACACTGAAGCTTTCTTT
TRBV29-1,NA,TRBJ2-1,few,CSVLRRSNEQFF,TGCAGCGTTTTAAGGCGAAGCAATGAGCAGTTCTTC
TRBV5-3,NA,TRBJ2-1,NA,CASFGTANEQFF,TGTGCCAGCTTCGGAACCGCCAATGAGCAGTTCTTC
TRBV19,NA,TRBJ1-1,NA,CASSIATRMNTEAFF,TGTGCCAGTAGTATAGCAACAAGAATGAACACTGAAGCTTTCTTT
TRBV28,NA,TRBJ2-2,NA,CASSFLPDTGELFF,TGTGCCAGCAGTTTTCTACCTGACACCGGGGAGCTGTTTTTT
TRBV7-2,NA,TRBJ2-3,few,CASSLDEGYTQYF,TGTGCCAGCAGCTTAGACGAGGGATATACGCAGTATTTT
TRBV12-3/TRBV12-4,TRBD2,TRBJ2-1,many,CASSTRPGTSGGLNF,TGTGCCAGCAGTACCCGTCCCGGGACTAGCGGGGGGCTAAACTTC
TRBV6-5,TRBD1,TRBJ1-1,many,CASSYSGTGRTEAFF,TGTGCCAGCAGTTACTCTGGGACAGGGCGAACTGAAGCTTTCTTT
TRBV2,TRBD2,TRBJ2-3,few,CASSSNHPSGGADTQYF,TGTGCCAGCAGTTCCAACCATCCTAGCGGGGGAGCAGATACGCAGTATTTT
TRBV12-3/TRBV12-4,NA,TRBJ2-2,NA,CASSVRDLELFF,TGTGCCAGCAGTGTACGGGATCTGGAGCTGTTTTTT
TRBV4-1,TRBD1,TRBJ2-2,NA,CASSQLGTAGELFF,TGCGCCAGCAGCCAACTCGGGACAGCCGGGGAGCTGTTTTTT